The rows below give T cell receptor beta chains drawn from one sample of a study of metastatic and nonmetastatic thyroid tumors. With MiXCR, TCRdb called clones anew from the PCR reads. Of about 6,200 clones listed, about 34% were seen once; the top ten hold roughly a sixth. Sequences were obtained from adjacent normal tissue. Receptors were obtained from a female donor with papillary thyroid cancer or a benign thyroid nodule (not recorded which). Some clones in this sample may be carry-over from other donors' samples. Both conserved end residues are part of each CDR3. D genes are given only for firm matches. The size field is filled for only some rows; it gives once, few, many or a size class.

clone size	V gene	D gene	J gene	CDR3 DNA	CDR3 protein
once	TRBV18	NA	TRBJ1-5	TGTGCCAGCTCACCAGTGGAGGGGACCCAGCCCCAGCATTTT	CASSPVEGTQPQHF
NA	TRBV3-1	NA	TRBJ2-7	TGTGCCAGCAGCCCGTCCCCGCAGGCCTACGAGCAGTACTTC	CASSPSPQAYEQYF
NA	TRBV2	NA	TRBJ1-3	TGTGCCAGCGGATTGAACTCTGGAAACACCATATATTTT	CASGLNSGNTIYF
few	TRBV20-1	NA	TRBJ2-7	TGCAGTGCCTTTAAGGGACCGGGTACCTACGAGCAGTACTTC	CSAFKGPGTYEQYF
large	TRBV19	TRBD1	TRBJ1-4	TGTGCCAGTAGTCCGGGACAGTTTAATGAAAAACTGTTTTTT	CASSPGQFNEKLFF
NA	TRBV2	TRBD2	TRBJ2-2	TGTGCCATCTGCGACAGAGCGGGGACCGGGGAGCTGTTTTTT	CAICDRAGTGELFF
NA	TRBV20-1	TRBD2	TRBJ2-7	TGCAGTGCTAGGGAGGCTGGCGCGGGAGGAACGTACGAGCAGTACTTC	CSAREAGAGGTYEQYF
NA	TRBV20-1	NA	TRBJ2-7	TGCAGTGCTGGAGACCTCGACTCTATCCTCTCCTACGAGCAGTATTTC	CSAGDLDSILSYEQYF
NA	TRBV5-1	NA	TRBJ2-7	TGCGCCAGCAGCACGACGACGGTGCCCTACGAGCAGTACTTC	CASSTTTVPYEQYF
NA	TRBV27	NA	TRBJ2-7	TGTGCCAGCAGTTTCAGCGGGACAGGGAAACTAGCGGGATTCTCCTACGAGCAGTACTTC	CASSFSGTGKLAGFSYEQYF
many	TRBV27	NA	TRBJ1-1	TGTGCCAGCAGGGGAACAGGCGGCGGGATGAACACTGAAGCTTTCTTT	CASRGTGGGMNTEAFF
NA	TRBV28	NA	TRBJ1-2	TGTGCCAGCAGTTTATCGGGCTCGTATGGCTACACCTTC	CASSLSGSYGYTF
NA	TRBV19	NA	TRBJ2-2	TGTGCCAGTAGTATTTATGGGTTTTTGGGCGGGGAGCTGTTTTTT	CASSIYGFLGGELFF
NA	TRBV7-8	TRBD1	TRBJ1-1	TGTGCCAGCAGCTCCGGAACAGGGGGCTCAGCTTTCTTT	CASSSGTGGSAFF
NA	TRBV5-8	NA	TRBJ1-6	TGTGCCAGCAGCTTGGAAACTCTAAGGGGTTCACCCCTCCACTTT	CASSLETLRGSPLHF
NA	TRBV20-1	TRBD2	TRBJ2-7	TGCAGTGCTAGGACTAGCGGGACTCCGGAGCAGTACTTC	CSARTSGTPEQYF
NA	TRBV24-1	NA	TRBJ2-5	TGTGCCACCAGTGATTTGGGCAGGGGCGAGGAGACCCAGTACTTC	CATSDLGRGEETQYF
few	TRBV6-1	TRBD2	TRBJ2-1	TGTGCCAGCAGCCGGACTAGCGGGAGACAAGGGGAGCAGTTCTTC	CASSRTSGRQGEQFF
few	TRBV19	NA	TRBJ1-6	TGTGCCTCCCGTGGAGACTCACCCCTCCACTTT	CASRGDSPLHF
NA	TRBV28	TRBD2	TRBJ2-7	TGTGCCAGCAGTAAGAGCGGGAGTGGATCCTACGAGCAGTACTTC	CASSKSGSGSYEQYF
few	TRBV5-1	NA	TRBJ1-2	TGCGCCAGCAGGTGGACAGTTAACTATGGCTACACCTTC	CASRWTVNYGYTF
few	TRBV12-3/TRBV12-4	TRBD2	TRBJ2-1	TGTGCCAGCAGGCCGCGGGGGGGCCACAATGAGCAGTTCTTC	CASRPRGGHNEQFF
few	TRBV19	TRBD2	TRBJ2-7	TGTGCCAGTACCCCGACTAGCGGGAGAAACGAGCAGTACTTC	CASTPTSGRNEQYF
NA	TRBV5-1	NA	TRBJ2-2	TGCGCCAGCAGCTCTACAGGGCGGGAGCTGTTTTTT	CASSSTGRELFF
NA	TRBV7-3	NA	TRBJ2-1	TGTGCCAGCAGCTTAACGGGTTGGGACCCATACAATGAGCAGTTCTTC	CASSLTGWDPYNEQFF
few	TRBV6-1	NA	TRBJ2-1	TGTGCCAGTAACCTAGCGCCCTACAATGAGCAGTTCTTC	CASNLAPYNEQFF
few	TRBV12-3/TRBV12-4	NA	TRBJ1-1	TGTGCCAGCATCTCCTACGGGGACACTGAAGCTTTCTTT	CASISYGDTEAFF
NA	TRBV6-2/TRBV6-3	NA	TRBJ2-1	TGTGCCAGCAGTTATTGGAACAATGAGCAGTTCTTC	CASSYWNNEQFF
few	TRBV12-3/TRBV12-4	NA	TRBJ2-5	TGTGCCAGCAGTTTAAGGTCGACTGAAGCGGGGACCCAGTACTTC	CASSLRSTEAGTQYF
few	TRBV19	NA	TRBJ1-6	TGTGCCAGTAGTATGCCGAGCTCCTATAATTCACCCCTCCACTTT	CASSMPSSYNSPLHF
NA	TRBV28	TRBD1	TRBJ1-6	TGTGCCAGCAGTTTGTCCGGGACAGGGATTAATTCACCCCTCCACTTT	CASSLSGTGINSPLHF
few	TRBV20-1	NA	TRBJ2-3	TGCAGTGCTAGAGATCAGGGTCCTTCGGGGGAGACGCAGTATTTT	CSARDQGPSGETQYF
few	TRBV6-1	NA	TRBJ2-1	TGTGCCAGCAGTGCCAGGGGCCCCTTCGGCAATGAGCAGTTCTTC	CASSARGPFGNEQFF
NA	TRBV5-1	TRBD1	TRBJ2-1	TGCGCCAGCAGCTTGGGCCCAGGGGGCATCTACAATGAGCAGTTCTTC	CASSLGPGGIYNEQFF
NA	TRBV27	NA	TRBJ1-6	TGTGCCAGCAGTTTATGGACATCGAATTTACCCCTCCACTTT	CASSLWTSNLPLHF
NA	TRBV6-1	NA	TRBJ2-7	TGCGCCAGCAGTGCGTACAGAAACTACGAGCAGTACTTC	CASSAYRNYEQYF
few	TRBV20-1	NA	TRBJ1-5	TGCAGTGCTTCAATACCAGAGATTTATAGCAATCAGCCCCAGCATTTT	CSASIPEIYSNQPQHF
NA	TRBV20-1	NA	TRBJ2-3	TGCAGTGCTGGGGGACCGGGGGGCACAGAATCGCAGTATTTT	CSAGGPGGTESQYF
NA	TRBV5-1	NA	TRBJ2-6	TGCGCCAGCAGCTTGGAAGGGACCGGGGCCAACGTCCTGACTTTC	CASSLEGTGANVLTF
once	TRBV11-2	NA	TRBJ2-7	TGTGCCAGCAGCTTAGTGGAGACCTACGAGCAGTACTTC	CASSLVETYEQYF
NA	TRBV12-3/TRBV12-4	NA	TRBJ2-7	TGTGCCAGCAGTTTATTGGGGGGGCCCCACTACGAGCAGTACTTC	CASSLLGGPHYEQYF
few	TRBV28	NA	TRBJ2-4	TGTGCCAGCAGGACCCCCCAGGGGAACATTCAGTACTTC	CASRTPQGNIQYF
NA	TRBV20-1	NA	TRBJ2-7	TGCAGTGCTTTTAAGCGGACACAGGGACCCGAGCAGTACTTC	CSAFKRTQGPEQYF
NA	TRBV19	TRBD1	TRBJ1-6	TGTGCCAGTAGCCCAACAGGGGGCAGCTCCTATAATTCACCCCTCCACTTT	CASSPTGGSSYNSPLHF
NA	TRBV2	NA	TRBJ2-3	TGTGCCAGCAGGGACAGACCTTACACAGATACGCAGTATTTT	CASRDRPYTDTQYF
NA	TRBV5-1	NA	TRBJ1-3	TGCGCCAGCAGCAAAACAGGCTCTGGAAACACCATATATTTT	CASSKTGSGNTIYF
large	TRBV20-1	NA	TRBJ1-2	TGCAGTGCTAGAGATGGGAGACAGCCTAACTATGGCTACACCTTC	CSARDGRQPNYGYTF
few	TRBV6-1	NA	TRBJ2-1	TGTGCCAGCAGTGAATGGCGTAACGCCTACAATGAGCAGTTCTTC	CASSEWRNAYNEQFF
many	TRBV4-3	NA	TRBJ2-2	TGCGCCAGCAGCCAAGATCGGATAGGGGAGCTGTTTTTT	CASSQDRIGELFF
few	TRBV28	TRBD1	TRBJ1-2	TGTGCCAGCAGTGCAGACAGGGGGATCTATGGCTACACCTTC	CASSADRGIYGYTF
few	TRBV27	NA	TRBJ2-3	TGTGCCAGCAGTGGGCTAGCAAGCACAGATACGCAGTATTTT	CASSGLASTDTQYF
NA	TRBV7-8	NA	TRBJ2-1	TGTGCCAGCACCTTAGGGGGTGAGCAGTTCTTC	CASTLGGEQFF